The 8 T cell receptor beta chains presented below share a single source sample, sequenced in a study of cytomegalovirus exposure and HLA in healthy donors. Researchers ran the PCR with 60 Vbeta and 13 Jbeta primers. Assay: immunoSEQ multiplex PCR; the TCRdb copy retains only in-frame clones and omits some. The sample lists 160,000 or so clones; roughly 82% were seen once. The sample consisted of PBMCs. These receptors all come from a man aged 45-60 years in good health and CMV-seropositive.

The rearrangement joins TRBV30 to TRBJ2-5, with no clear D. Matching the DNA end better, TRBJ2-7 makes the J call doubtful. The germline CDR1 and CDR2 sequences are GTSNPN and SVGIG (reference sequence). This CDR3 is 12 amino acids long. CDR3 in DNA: TGTGCCTGGAGTCTTTACGGTTACGAGCAGTACTTC. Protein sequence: CAWSLYGYEQYF.

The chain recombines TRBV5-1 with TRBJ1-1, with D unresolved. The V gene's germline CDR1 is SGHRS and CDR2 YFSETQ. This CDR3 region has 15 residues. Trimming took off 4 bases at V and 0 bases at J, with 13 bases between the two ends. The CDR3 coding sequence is TGCGCCAGCAGCCTGGACGGACTAATGAACACTGAAGCTTTCTTT. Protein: CASSLDGLMNTEAFF.

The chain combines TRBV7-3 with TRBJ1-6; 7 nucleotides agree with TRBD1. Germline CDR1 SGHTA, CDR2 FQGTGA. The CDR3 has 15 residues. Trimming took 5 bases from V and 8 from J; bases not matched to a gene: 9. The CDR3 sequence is CASSATGTVDSPLHF. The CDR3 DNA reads TGTGCCAGCAGCGCCACCGGGACAGTCGATTCACCCCTCCACTTT.

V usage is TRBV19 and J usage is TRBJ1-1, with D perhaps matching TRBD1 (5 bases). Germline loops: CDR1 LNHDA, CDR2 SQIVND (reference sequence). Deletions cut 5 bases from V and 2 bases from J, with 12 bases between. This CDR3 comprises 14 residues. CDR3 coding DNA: TGTGCCAGTAGTCCTCAGGGTCATAACACTGAAGCTTTCTTT. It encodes CASSPQGHNTEAFF.

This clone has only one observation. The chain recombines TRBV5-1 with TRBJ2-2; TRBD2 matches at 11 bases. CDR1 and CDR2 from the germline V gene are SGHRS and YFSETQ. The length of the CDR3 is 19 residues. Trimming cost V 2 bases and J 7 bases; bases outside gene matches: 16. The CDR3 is CASSLQGLAGGLGVGELFF. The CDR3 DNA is TGCGCCAGCAGCTTACAGGGTCTAGCGGGAGGACTTGGAGTCGGGGAGCTGTTTTTT.

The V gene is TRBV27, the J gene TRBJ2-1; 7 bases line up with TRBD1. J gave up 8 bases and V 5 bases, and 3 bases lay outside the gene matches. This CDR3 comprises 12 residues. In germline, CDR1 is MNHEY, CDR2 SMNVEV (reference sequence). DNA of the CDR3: TGTGCCAGCAGTCAACAGGGGTATGAGCAGTTCTTC. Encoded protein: CASSQQGYEQFF.

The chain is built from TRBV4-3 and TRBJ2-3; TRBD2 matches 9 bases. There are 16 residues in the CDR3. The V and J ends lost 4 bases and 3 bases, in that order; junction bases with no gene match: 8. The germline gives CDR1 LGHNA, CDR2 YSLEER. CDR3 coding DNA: TGCGCCAGCAGCCCTGTAGGTCTAGCGGGAACAGATACGCAGTATTTT. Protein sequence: CASSPVGLAGTDTQYF.

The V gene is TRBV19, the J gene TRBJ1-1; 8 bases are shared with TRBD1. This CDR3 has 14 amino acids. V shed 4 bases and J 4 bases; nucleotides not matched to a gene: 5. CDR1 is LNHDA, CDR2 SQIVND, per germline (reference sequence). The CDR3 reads CASSTRQGSTEAFF. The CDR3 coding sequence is TGTGCCAGTAGTACGAGACAGGGGTCCACTGAAGCTTTCTTT.